The 9 T cell receptor beta chains below were found in one sample sequenced in a study of read filtering for tumor transcriptome and immune sequencing. From about 400 ng of RNA, a library with molecular barcoded alpha/delta and beta/gamma adaptors was made. TCRdb itself ran the reads through MiXCR, one entry per CDR3 protein. The sample records about 86,000 distinct CDR3 sequences, 10% to 15% being singletons. Material: a population of CD138-negative cells sorted from bone marrow. All receptors derive from a donor at least 40 years old with multiple myeloma.

On this clonotype: A read error is possible here, since a much larger clone lies one base away. V is TRBV30 and J is TRBJ2-2; TRBD2 might be the D (6 bases). The CDR3 loop spans 13 amino acids. The germline CDR1 and CDR2 sequences are GTSNPN and SVGIG (reference sequence). The CDR3 loop is CAWSRLFTGGLFF. For the CDR3, the DNA is TGTGCCTGGAGTCGCCTTTTCACCGGGGGGCTGTTTTTT.

This clonotype was counted at least ten times. This chain connects TRBV20-1 to TRBJ2-3, with D possibly matching TRBD2 (5 bases). CDR1 is DFQATT, CDR2 SNEGSKA, per germline (reference sequence). CDR3 size: 14 residues. The V and J ends lost 3 bases and 0 bases respectively, with 10 bases between them. CDR3 amino acids: CSASGETSTDTQYF. CDR3 sequence (DNA): TGCAGTGCTAGTGGGGAGACTAGCACAGATACGCAGTATTTT.

This clonotype was detected many times. V usage is TRBV20-1 and J usage is TRBJ2-3, with TRBD2 identical over 9 bases. This CDR3 spans 13 amino acids. Germline CDR1 is DFQATT and CDR2 is SNEGSKA (reference sequence). CDR3 DNA: TGCAGCACCCTAGCGGGAAGCACAGATACGCAGTATTTT. It specifies CSTLAGSTDTQYF.

The rearrangement links TRBV2 to TRBJ2-5; D is tentatively TRBD1 or TRBD2 (5 bases each). The CDR3 contains 10 residues. CDR1 SNHLY and CDR2 FYNNEI come from the germline V gene. With 8 bases removed from V and 9 bases from J, the gap between germline ends came to 10 bases. The CDR3, as DNA: TGTGCCAGCCGCAGGGAGTCCCAGTACTTC. This encodes CASRRESQYF.

Ten or more counts support this clonotype. This rearrangement joins TRBV7-3 to TRBJ1-1; TRBD1 aligns across 7 bases. Losses at the gene ends were 4 bases for V and 6 bases for J; bases not matched to a gene: 8. CDR3 length equals 14 residues. Germline values: CDR1 SGHTA, CDR2 FQGTGA. In DNA form, the CDR3 reads TGTGCCAGCAGCTCTACAGGGGTTCGGGCTGAAGCTTTCTTT. Amino acids: CASSSTGVRAEAFF.

In this sample, this clonotype turned up a few times. V and J are TRBV6-5 and TRBJ1-1; D is undetermined. The CDR3 runs 11 residues. Deletions cut 7 bases from V and 2 bases from J, with 5 bases between. The germline V gene encodes CDR1 MNHEY and CDR2 SVGAGI. This chain's CDR3 is CASTGNTEAFF. The CDR3 nucleotides are TGTGCCAGCACAGGCAACACTGAAGCTTTCTTT.

This clonotype was observed many times. The gene calls are TRBV11-2 and TRBJ1-2; 8 positions agree with TRBD1. Germline V lookup: CDR1 SGHAT, CDR2 FQNNGV. Trimming cost V 7 bases and J 7 bases; bases outside gene matches: 11. The length of the CDR3 is 14 residues. The CDR3 DNA reads as TGTGCCAGCACCCCGGACAGGGCGTCTGCTGGCTACACCTTC. Its translation is CASTPDRASAGYTF.

This clonotype was seen more than once but under ten times. The chain links TRBV7-9 to TRBJ2-1; TRBD1 aligns across 11 bases. V lost 5 bases, J lost 6 bases, and 9 bases stayed unmatched. The CDR3 is made up of 16 amino acids. Per germline, CDR1 SEHNR and CDR2 FQNEAQ (reference sequence). The CDR3 protein is CASSVRDRGEANEQFF. DNA of the CDR3: TGTGCCAGCAGCGTCCGGGACAGGGGGGAGGCCAATGAGCAGTTCTTC.

This clonotype was seen many times. V is TRBV20-1 and J is TRBJ2-7; 9 positions agree with TRBD1. The CDR3 contains 13 residues. Germline V gene lookup returns CDR1 DFQATT and CDR2 SNEGSKA (reference sequence). The V gene end was trimmed by 3 bases and the J gene end by 4 bases; junction bases not matched to a gene: 4. As DNA, the CDR3 is TGCAGTGCTAGCGGGGACAGGGTTTACGAGCAGTACTTC. Translation: CSASGDRVYEQYF.